This T cell receptor beta chain was obtained from a study of regulatory T cells in long-lasting Graves disease. Study-wide points: Analysis covered peripheral blood alone, not thyroid tissue.

The CDR3 contains 12 residues. The V gene's germline CDR1 is LGHDT and CDR2 YNNKEL (reference sequence). V was shortened by 4 bases and J by 5 bases, with 9 bases between the two germline ends. Time point meaning: newly diagnosed GD, antithyroid drugs for less than 3 months. The authors made the TCR library using RNA they extracted from PBMCs. Worth noting for this clonotype: The antigen is unknown.

TCR beta libraries were built with iRepertoire HTBI primers and Arm-PCR of CDR3 regions. Authors' data handling: Looking across samples, the authors found some 67 TRBV and 14 to 15 TRBJ segments. TCRdb used MiXCR to reprocess the multiplex PCR reads, holding one entry per CDR3 protein. These V and J calls derive from TCRdb rather than the authors' analysis. This table holds 620,000 or so distinct CDR3 sequences, roughly 16% found once. Another study also made use of these data, one on T cells in Graves' hyperthyroidism and ophthalmopathy. That paper states: Most expanded thyroid clonotypes above 0.001 also appeared in blood.

The starting material was peripheral blood mononuclear cells (PBMCs), obtained at new diagnosis, from a patient treated with antithyroid drugs. The V call is TRBV3-1, the J call TRBJ2-7; D uncertain. The sequence was collected from a woman aged 25 to 39 with Graves disease. Here the CDR3 reads CASSPLDDEQYF. CDR3 DNA: TGTGCCAGCAGCCCGCTAGATGACGAGCAGTACTTC.